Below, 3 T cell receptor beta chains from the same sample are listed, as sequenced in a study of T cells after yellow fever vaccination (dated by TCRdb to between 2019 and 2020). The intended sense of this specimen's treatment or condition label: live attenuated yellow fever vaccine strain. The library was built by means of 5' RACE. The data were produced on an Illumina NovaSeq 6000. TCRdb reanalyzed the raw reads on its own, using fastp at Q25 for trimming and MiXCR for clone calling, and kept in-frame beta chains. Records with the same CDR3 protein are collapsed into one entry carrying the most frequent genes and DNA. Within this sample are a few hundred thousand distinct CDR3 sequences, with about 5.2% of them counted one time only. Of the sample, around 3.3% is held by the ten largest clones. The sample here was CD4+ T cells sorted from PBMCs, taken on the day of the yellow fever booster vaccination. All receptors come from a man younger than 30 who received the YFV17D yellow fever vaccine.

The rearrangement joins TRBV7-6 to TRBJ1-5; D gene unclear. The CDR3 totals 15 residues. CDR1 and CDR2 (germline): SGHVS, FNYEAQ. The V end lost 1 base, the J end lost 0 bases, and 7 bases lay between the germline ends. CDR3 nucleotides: TGTGCCAGCAGCTTAGGGGGTAATAGCAATCAGCCCCAGCATTTT. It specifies CASSLGGNSNQPQHF.

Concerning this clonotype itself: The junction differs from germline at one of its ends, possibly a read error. Written as DNA, the CDR3 is TGTGCCACCAATGATCCCCGACGGAACACCGGGGAGCTGTTTTTT. Protein: CATNDPRRNTGELFF. The chain uses TRBV24-1 and TRBJ2-2, with unresolved D. CDR3 length: 15 residues. Germline CDR1 and CDR2: KGHDR and SFDVKD.

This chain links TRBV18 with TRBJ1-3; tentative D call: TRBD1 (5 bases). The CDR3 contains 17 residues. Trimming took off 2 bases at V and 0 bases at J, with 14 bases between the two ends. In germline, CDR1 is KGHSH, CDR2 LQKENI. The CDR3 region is CASSPMGRVLSGNTIYF. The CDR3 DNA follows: TGTGCCAGCTCACCAATGGGCAGGGTCCTCTCTGGAAACACCATATATTTT.